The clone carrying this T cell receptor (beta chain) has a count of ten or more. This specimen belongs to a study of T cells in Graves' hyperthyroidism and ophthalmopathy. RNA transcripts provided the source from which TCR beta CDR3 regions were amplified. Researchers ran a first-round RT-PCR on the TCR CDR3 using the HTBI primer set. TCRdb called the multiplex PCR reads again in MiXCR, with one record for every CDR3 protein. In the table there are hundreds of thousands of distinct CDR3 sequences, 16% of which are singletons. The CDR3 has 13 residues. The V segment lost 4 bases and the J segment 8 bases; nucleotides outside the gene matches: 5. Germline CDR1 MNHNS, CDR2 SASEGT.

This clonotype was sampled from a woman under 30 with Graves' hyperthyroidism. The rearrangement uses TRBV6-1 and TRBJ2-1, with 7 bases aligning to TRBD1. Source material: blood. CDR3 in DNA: TGTGCCAGCAGTGCACCAACAGGGGATGAGCAGTTCTTC. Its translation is CASSAPTGDEQFF.